A single sample is the source of the 8 T cell receptor beta chains below, sequenced in a study of blood T cell repertoires in COVID-19. The protocol was immunoSEQ multiplex PCR, while the TCRdb copy is restricted to in-frame clones and leaves out a portion. The table has roughly 150,000 clones, more than 70% seen once; the top ten hold 15% to 20%. Sequenced input: PBMCs or T cells enriched from blood (not recorded which). The receptors were sampled from a man aged 60 to 75 who had recovered from COVID-19.

The rearrangement links TRBV6-5 to TRBJ2-1; TRBD1 matches 7 bases. Germline V gene sequence: CDR1 MNHEY, CDR2 SVGAGI. The V segment lost 6 bases and the J segment 2 bases; nucleotides outside the gene matches: 4. The CDR3 sequence is 14 residues long. The CDR3: CASSGQVAYNEQFF. Here the CDR3 DNA reads TGTGCCAGCAGCGGACAGGTCGCCTACAATGAGCAGTTCTTC.

Here the CDR3 reads CSVVETYSYEQYF. CDR3 nucleotides: TGCAGCGTTGTAGAGACATACTCCTACGAGCAGTACTTC. This rearrangement joins TRBV29-1 to TRBJ2-7, with D uncertain. Germline-derived CDR1 and CDR2 are SQVTM and ANQGSEA. Trimming shortened V by 4 bases and J by 0 bases, and 10 bases separated the two germline ends. The CDR3 runs 13 residues.

The V call is TRBV21-1, the J call TRBJ2-3; the table's D call of TRBD1 was not tested on the DNA. TRBV21-1 is shown as a pseudogene. This CDR3 has 14 amino acids. The CDR3 protein is CASSRGDTSDTQYF. The DNA of the CDR3 is TGTGCCAGCAGCAGAGGGGACACATCAGATACGCAGTATTTT.

V and J are TRBV12-3 or TRBV12-4 and TRBJ2-5, with D unclear. The CDR3 totals 12 residues. Trimming removed 6 bases from V and 3 bases from J, with 8 bases in between. The CDR3, as DNA: TGTGCCAGCAGCCGAGTTGAAGAGACCCAGTACTTC. Its protein is CASSRVEETQYF.

Written as DNA, the CDR3 is TGTGCCAGCAGCACGGAGGGCCTAGGGTACGAGCAGTACTTC. This translates into CASSTEGLGYEQYF. The chain couples TRBV9 to TRBJ2-7, with TRBD2 as a possible D gene (6 bases). CDR3 length equals 14 residues. Germline-derived CDR1 and CDR2 are SGDLS and YYNGEE. With 4 bases removed from V and 4 bases from J, the gap between germline ends came to 15 bases.

This clone was found once. The chain joins TRBV28 to TRBJ1-5, with unresolved D. The length of the CDR3 is 17 residues. Germline CDR1 and CDR2: MDHEN and SYDVKM. V lost 5 bases and J 3 bases, leaving 20 bases between the germline ends. The CDR3 bases are TGTGCCAGCAGTACCCGTCGCGGCGCAGCGTCCAATCAGCCCCAGCATTTT. It is translated as CASSTRRGAASNQPQHF. Combining the CDR3 with reference TRBV28 and TRBJ1-5 gives the whole variable domain DVKVTQSSRYLVKRTGEKVFLECVQDMDHENMFWYRQDPGLGLRLIYFSYDVKMKEKGDIPEGYSVSREKKERFSLILESASTNQTSMYLCASSTRRGAASNQPQHFGDGTRLSIL.

CDR3 nucleotide sequence: TGTGCCAGCAGCTTCGGGACCGGGGAGCTGTTTTTT. Translating it yields CASSFGTGELFF. The V call is TRBV5-5, the J call TRBJ2-2; D gene ambiguous. Trimming shortened V by 2 bases and J by 5 bases, and 4 bases separated the two germline ends. CDR3 size: 12 residues. Germline loops: CDR1 SGHKS, CDR2 YYEKEE (reference sequence).

The V call is TRBV18, the J call TRBJ1-3; D is unresolved. The CDR3 consists of 16 residues. CDR1 and CDR2 from the germline V gene are KGHSH and LQKENI. V was shortened by 3 bases and J by 1 base, with 13 bases between the two germline ends. The CDR3 region is CASSPNAPESGNTIYF. The CDR3 bases are TGTGCCAGCTCACCTAATGCGCCCGAGTCTGGAAACACCATATATTTT.